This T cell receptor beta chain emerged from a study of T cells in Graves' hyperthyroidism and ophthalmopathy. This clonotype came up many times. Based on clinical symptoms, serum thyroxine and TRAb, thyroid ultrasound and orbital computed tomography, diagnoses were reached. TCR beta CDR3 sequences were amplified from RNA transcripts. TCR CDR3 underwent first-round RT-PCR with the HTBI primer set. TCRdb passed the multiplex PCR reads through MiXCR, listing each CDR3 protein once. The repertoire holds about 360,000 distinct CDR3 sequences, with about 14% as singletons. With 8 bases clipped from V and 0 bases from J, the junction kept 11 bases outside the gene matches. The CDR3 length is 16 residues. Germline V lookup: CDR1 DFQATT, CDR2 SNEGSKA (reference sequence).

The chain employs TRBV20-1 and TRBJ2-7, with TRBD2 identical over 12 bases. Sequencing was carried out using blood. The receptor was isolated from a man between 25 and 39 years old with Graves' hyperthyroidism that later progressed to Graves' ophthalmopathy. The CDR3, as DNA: TGCAGTACCAGACTAGCGGGGGCCCATCGCTCCTACGAGCAGTACTTC. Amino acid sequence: CSTRLAGAHRSYEQYF.